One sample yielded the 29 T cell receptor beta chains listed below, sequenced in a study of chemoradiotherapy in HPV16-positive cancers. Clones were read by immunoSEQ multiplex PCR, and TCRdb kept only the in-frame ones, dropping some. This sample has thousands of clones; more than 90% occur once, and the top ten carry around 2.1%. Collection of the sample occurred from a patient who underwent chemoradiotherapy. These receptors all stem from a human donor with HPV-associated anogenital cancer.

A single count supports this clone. In nucleotides, the CDR3 is TGTGCCAGCAGTGCCCCGGGGTGGGCCGGGGAGCTGTTTTTT. Amino acid sequence: CASSAPGWAGELFF. The chain couples TRBV6-6 to TRBJ2-2, with a tentative D call TRBD2 (5 bases). Trimming took off 5 bases at V and 6 bases at J, with 13 bases between the two ends. Germline V CDR1 and CDR2: MNHNY, SVGAGI (reference sequence). The CDR3 consists of 14 residues.

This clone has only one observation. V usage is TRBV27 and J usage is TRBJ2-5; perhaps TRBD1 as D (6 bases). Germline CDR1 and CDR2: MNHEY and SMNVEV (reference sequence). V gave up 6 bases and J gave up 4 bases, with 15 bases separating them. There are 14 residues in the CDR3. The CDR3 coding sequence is TGTGCCAGCAGACCCGGACAGTGGGCAGAGACCCAGTACTTC. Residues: CASRPGQWAETQYF.

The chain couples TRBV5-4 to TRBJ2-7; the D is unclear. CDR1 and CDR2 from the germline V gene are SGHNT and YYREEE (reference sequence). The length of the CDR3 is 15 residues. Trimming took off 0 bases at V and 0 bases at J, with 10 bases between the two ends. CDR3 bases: TGTGCCAGCAGCTTGGCTAGGGTTAGCTCCTACGAGCAGTACTTC. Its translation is CASSLARVSSYEQYF.

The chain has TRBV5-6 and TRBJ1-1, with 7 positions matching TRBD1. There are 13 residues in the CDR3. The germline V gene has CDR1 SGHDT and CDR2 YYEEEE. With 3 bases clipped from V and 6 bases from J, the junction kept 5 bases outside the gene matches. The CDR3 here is CASSYYRGSEAFF. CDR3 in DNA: TGTGCCAGCAGCTATTACAGGGGCTCTGAAGCTTTCTTT.

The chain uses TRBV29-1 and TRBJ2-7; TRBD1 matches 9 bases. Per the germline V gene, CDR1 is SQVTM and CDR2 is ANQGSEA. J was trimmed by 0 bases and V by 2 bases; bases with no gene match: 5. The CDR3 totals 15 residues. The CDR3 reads CSVEPGTGSSYEQYF. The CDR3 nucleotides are TGCAGCGTTGAACCCGGGACAGGGAGCTCCTACGAGCAGTACTTC.

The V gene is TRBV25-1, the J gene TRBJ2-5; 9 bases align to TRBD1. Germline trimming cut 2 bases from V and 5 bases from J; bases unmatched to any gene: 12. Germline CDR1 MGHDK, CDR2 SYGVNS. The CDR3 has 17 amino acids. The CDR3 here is CASSEATQGASFETQYF. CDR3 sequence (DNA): TGTGCCAGCAGTGAAGCAACACAGGGGGCGTCTTTCGAGACCCAGTACTTC.

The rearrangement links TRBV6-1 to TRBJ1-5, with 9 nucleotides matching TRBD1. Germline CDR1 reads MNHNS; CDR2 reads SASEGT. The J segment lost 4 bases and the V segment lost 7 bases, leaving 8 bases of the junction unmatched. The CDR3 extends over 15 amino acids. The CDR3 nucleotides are TGTGCCAGCACTTCGGGACAGGGATTAAATCAGCCCCAGCATTTT. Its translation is CASTSGQGLNQPQHF.

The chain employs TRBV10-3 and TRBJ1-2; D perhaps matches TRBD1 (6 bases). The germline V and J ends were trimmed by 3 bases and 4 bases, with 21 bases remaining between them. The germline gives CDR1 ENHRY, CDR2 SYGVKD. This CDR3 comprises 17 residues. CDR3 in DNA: TGTGCCATCAGTGACCCCGGTGGTACAGGGCGAGGCTATGGCTACACCTTC. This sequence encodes CAISDPGGTGRGYGYTF.

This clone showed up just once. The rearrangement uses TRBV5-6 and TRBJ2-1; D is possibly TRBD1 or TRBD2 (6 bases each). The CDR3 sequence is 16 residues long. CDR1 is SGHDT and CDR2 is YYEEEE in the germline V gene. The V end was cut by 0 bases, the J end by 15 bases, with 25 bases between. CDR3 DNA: TGTGCCAGCAGCTTGGCCGGGGGCGCCCAGCAATTCATTTGGTTCTTC. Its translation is CASSLAGGAQQFIWFF. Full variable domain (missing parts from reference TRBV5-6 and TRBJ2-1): DAGVTQSPTHLIKTRGQQVTLRCSPKSGHDTVSWYQQALGQGPQFIFQYYEEEERQRGNFPDRFSGHQFPNYSSELNVNALLLGDSALYLCASSLAGGAQQFIWFFGPGTRLTVL.

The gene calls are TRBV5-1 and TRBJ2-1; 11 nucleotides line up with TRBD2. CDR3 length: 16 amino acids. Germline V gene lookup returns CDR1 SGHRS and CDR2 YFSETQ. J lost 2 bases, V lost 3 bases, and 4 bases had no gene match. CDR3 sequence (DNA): TGCGCCAGCAGCTCCGGGGGACTAGCGGCCTACAATGAGCAGTTCTTC. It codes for CASSSGGLAAYNEQFF.

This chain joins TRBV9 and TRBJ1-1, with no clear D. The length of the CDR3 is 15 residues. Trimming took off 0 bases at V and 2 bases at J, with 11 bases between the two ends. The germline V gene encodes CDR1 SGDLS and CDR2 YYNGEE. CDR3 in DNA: TGTGCCAGCAGCGTAGGCTCGTTAGGTAACACTGAAGCTTTCTTT. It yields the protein CASSVGSLGNTEAFF.

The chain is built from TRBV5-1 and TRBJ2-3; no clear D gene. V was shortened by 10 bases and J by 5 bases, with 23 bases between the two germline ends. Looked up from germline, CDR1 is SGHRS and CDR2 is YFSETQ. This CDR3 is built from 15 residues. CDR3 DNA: TGCGCCGTCCAACTCCAAACAAAACCAGGAGATACGCAGTATTTT. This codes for CAVQLQTKPGDTQYF.

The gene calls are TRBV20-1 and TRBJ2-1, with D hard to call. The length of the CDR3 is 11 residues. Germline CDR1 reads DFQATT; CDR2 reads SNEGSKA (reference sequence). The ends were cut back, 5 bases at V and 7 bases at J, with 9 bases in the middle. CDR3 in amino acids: CSAETGNEQFF. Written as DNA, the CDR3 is TGCAGTGCTGAAACTGGAAATGAGCAGTTCTTC.

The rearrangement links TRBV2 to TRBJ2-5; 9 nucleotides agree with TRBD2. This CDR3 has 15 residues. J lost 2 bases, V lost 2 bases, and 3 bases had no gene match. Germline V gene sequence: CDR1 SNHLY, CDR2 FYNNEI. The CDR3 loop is CASSERLAGQETQYF. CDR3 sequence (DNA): TGTGCCAGCAGTGAACGGCTAGCGGGGCAAGAGACCCAGTACTTC.

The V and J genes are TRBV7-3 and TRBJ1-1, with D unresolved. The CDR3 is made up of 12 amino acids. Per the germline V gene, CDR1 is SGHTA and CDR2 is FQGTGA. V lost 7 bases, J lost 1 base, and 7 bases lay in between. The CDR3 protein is CASKLKNTEAFF. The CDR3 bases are TGTGCCAGCAAGTTAAAGAACACTGAAGCTTTCTTT.

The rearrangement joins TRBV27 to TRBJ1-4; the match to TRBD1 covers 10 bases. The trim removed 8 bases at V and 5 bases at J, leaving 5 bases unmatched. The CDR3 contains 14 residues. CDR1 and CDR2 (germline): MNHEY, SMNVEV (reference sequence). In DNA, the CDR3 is TGTGCCAGCGGAAGACAGGGGGCAAATGAAAAACTGTTTTTT. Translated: CASGRQGANEKLFF.

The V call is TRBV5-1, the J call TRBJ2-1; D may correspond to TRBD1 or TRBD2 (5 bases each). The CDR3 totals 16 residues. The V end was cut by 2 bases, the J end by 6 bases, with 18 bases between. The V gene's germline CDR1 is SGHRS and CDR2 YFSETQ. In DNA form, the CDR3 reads TGCGCCAGCAGCTTTGGGCTAGCCGAGGGGTTCAATGAGCAGTTCTTC. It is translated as CASSFGLAEGFNEQFF.

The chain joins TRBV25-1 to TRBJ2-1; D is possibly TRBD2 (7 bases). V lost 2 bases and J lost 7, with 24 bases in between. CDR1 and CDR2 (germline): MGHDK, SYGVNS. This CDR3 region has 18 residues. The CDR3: CASSEKKGGGVSVNEQFF. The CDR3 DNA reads TGTGCCAGCAGTGAAAAAAAGGGGGGGGGAGTTAGCGTAAATGAGCAGTTCTTC.

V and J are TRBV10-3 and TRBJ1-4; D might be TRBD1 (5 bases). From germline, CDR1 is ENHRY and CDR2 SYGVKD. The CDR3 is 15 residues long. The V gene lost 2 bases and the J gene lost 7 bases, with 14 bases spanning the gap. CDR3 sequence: CAISEGLGQFEKLFF. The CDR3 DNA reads TGTGCCATCAGTGAGGGGTTGGGGCAGTTTGAAAAACTGTTTTTT.

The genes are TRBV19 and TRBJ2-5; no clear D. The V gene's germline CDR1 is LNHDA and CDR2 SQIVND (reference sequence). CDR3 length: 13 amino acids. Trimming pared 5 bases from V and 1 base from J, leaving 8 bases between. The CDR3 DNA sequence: TGTGCCAGTAGTTTTACCAGCCAAGAGACCCAGTACTTC. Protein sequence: CASSFTSQETQYF.

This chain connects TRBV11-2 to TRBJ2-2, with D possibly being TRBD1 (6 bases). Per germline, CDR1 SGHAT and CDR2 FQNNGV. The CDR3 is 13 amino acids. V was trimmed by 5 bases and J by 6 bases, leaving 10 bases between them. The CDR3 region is CASSTGMAGELFF. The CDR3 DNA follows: TGTGCCAGCAGCACAGGGATGGCCGGGGAGCTGTTTTTT.

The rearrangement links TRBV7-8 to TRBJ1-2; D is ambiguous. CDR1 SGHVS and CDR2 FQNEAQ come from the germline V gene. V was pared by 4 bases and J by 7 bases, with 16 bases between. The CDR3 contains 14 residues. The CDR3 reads CASSSPLRDGGYTF. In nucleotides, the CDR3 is TGTGCCAGCAGCTCCCCCCTACGGGATGGTGGCTACACCTTC.

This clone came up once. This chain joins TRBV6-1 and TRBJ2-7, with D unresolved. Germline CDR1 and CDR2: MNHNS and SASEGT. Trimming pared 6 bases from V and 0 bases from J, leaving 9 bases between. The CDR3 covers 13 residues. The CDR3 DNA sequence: TGTGCCAGCAGCAGGAGAGACTCCTACGAGCAGTACTTC. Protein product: CASSRRDSYEQYF.

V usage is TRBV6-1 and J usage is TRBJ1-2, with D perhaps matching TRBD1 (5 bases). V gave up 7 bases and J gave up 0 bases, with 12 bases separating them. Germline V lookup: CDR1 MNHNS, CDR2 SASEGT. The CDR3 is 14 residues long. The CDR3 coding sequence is TGTGCCAGCAAGGGGATTGAGGCTAACTATGGCTACACCTTC. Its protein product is CASKGIEANYGYTF.

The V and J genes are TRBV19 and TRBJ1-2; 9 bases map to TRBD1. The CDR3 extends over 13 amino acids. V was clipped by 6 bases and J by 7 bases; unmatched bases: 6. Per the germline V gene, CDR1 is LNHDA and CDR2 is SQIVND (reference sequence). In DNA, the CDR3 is TGTGCCAGTAGCGAACAGGGGGCTAGTGGCTACACCTTC. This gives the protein CASSEQGASGYTF.

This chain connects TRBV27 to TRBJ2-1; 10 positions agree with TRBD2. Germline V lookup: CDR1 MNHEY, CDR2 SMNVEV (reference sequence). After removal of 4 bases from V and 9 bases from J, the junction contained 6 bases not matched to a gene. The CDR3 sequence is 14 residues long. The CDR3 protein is CASSSGLAKGEQFF. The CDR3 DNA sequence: TGTGCCAGCAGTTCGGGACTAGCGAAGGGTGAGCAGTTCTTC.

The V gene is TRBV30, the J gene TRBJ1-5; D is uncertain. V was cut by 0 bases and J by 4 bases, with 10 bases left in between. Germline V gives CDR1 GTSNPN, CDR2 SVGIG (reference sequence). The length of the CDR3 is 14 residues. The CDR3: CAWSVLGKNQPQHF. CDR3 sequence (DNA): TGTGCCTGGAGTGTACTCGGGAAGAATCAGCCCCAGCATTTT.

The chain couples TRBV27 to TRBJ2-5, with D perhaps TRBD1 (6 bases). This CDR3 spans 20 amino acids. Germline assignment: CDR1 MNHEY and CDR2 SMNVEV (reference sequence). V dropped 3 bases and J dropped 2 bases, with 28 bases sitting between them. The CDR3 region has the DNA TGTGCCAGCAGTTTCCTCCCGTCGGTAGGGGGAGTGTGGCGGCAAGAGACCCAGTACTTC. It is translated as CASSFLPSVGGVWRQETQYF.

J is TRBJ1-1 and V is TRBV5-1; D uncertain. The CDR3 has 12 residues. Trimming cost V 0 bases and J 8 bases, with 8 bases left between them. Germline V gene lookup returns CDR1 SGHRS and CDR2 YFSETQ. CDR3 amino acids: CASSLAFDEAFF. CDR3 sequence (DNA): TGCGCCAGCAGCTTGGCCTTCGACGAAGCTTTCTTT.